One and the same sample provided the 10 T cell receptor delta chains below, sequenced in a study of γδ T cells in repeated Plasmodium falciparum infection. TCRdb reprocessed the multiplex PCR reads through CATT. Of some 50,000 delta-chain clones listed, 1.6% are singletons. Bulk repertoires came from Vgamma9/Vdelta2+ or Vdelta2-negative gammadelta T cells flow-sorted from PBMC. The sample taken for sequencing was gamma-delta T cells from blood. Receptor source: a pool of human donors (malaria-infected and uninfected, not separated).

This clone has more than one count but fewer than ten. This likely came from a read error, as a far larger clone is one base away. At the DNA level, this CDR3 is encoded by other sequences in the same sample as well. No J gene was called, and the V gene is TRDV1; no DNA check was done on the table's D call, TRDD3. Germline CDR1 TSWWSYY, CDR2 QGS. The CDR3 spans 21 residues. The CDR3 DNA reads as TGTGCTCTTGGGGGAGGCCTTCCTACTTTTCCTGGGGATTCGTACACCGATAAGCTCATCTTT. Amino acids: CALGGGLPTFPGDSYTDKLIF.

This clone came up a few times. With a far larger clone one base away, a read error is the likely cause. This sample includes further DNA sequences coding for the same CDR3. A V gene of TRDV1 was called, but no J gene was assigned; the table's TRDD3 call for D was not verified on the DNA. Germline CDR1 and CDR2: TSWWSYY and QGS. The CDR3 consists of 19 residues. The chain's CDR3 is CALGEPLVLGELNTDKLIF. The CDR3, as DNA: TGTGCTCTTGGGGAACCCCTCGTCTTAGGGGAACTCAACACCGATAAGCTCATCTTT.

This clone was seen at least ten times. The chain links TRDV2 to TRDJ1; 8 nucleotides line up with TRDD3. Germline lookup yields CDR1 GEAIGNYY and CDR2 EKD. This CDR3 is built from 14 residues. The trim removed 6 bases at V and 2 bases at J, leaving 7 bases unmatched. The CDR3 sequence: CACSEVGDTDKLIF. The CDR3 DNA sequence: TGTGCCTGTTCGGAGGTGGGGGATACCGATAAACTCATCTTT.

As for this clone: One base separates it from a far larger clone, so it is likely a read error. The same CDR3 can be traced to other DNA sequences in this sample. The chain carries TRDV1 and TRDJ2, with D perhaps TRDD3 (5 bases). V was clipped by 2 bases and J by 4 bases, with 29 bases between them. Looked up from germline, CDR1 is TSWWSYY and CDR2 is QGS. The length of the CDR3 is 21 residues. The CDR3 region has the DNA TGTGCTCTTGGGGAAGAGTCGTACCATGAGATGGGCAAAGGGGAGACAGCACAACTCTTCTTT. It translates to CALGEESYHEMGKGETAQLFF.

This clone was detected only a few times. The protein held in TCRdb is that of a much larger clone and does not match this DNA's translation at residue 15, likely because of a read error; the protein shown is translated from the DNA. CDR3: CACDTAWGFPKNTDRLIF. DNA for the CDR3: TGTGCCTGTGACACAGCCTGGGGGTTCCCTAAAAACACCGATAGACTCATCTTT. The V and J genes are TRDV2 and TRDJ1, with 7 bases lining up with TRDD3. TCRdb is silent on the J gene; assignment here came from matching the DNA to germline. The CDR3 runs to 18 residues. The V gene's germline CDR1 is GEAIGNYY and CDR2 EKD.

As for this clone: A read error is the likely source, as a far larger clone sits one nucleotide away. Other DNA variants within this sample encode the same CDR3. The chain couples TRDV1 to TRDJ1; 9 bases match TRDD3. TCRdb supplies no J gene; here it was assigned by aligning the nucleotide sequence to germline. Germline V gene lookup returns CDR1 TSWWSYY and CDR2 QGS. V shed 4 bases and J 8 bases; nucleotides not matched to a gene: 29. This CDR3 region has 21 residues. Here the CDR3 DNA reads TGTGCTCTTGGGGGTGCTCCCTACCCTGTACTAGGGGATACGCTCCCCTTCAAACTCATCTTT. Protein: CALGGAPYPVLGDTLPFKLIF.

This clone was observed a handful of times. It differs at one base from a far larger clone, so likely a read error. Other nucleotide sequences in the sample specify the same CDR3. The chain recombines TRDV1 with TRDJ1; D perhaps matches TRDD2 (6 bases). TCRdb supplies no J gene; here it was assigned by aligning the nucleotide sequence to germline. The V and J ends lost 5 bases and 0 bases respectively, with 19 bases between them. Germline V gene lookup returns CDR1 TSWWSYY and CDR2 QGS. The CDR3 is 17 residues long. The CDR3 sequence is CALGLPATGGYTDKLIF. CDR3 nucleotide sequence: TGTGCTCTTGGGCTTCCTGCGACTGGAGGATACACCGATAAACTCATCTTT.

This clone appeared many times. TCRdb attributes to this sequence the protein of a much larger clone, which differs from the DNA translation at residue 20; a read error is likely, and the protein displayed is translated from the DNA. The CDR3 is CALGELVPLGSSSQCTDKLTF. In nucleotides, the CDR3 is TGTGCTCTTGGGGAACTAGTACCTCTGGGGTCCTCCAGTCAATGCACCGATAAACTCACCTTT. The chain recombines TRDV1 with TRDJ1, with D possibly matching TRDD3 (6 bases). CDR1 TSWWSYY and CDR2 QGS come from the germline V gene. This CDR3 has 21 amino acids.

Of note for this clone: This likely reflects a read error, since a far larger clone is one base away. This specimen includes other DNA sequences encoding the same CDR3. The CDR3: CALGGLSRSGALYTDKLIF. In DNA, the CDR3 is TGTGCTCTTGGGGGACTCTCGAGATCGGGGGCCCTGTACACCGATAAACTCATCTTT. V is TRDV1 and J is TRDJ1, with D perhaps TRDD3 (5 bases). Trimming removed 4 bases at V and 0 bases at J, with 24 bases between. There are 19 residues in the CDR3. From germline, CDR1 is TSWWSYY and CDR2 QGS.

Of note for this clone: This likely reflects a read error, since a far larger clone is one base away. Other DNA sequences from this sample encode an identical CDR3 as well. The genes are TRDV2 and TRDJ1; 7 bases agree with TRDD3. Since TCRdb gives no J gene, matching the DNA to germline was used here to assign it. The CDR3 is 14 amino acids. Per the germline V gene, CDR1 is GEAIGNYY and CDR2 is EKD. CDR3: CACDTWGLPDKLIF. The CDR3 bases are TGTGCCTGCGACACCTGGGGGCTACCGGATAAACTCATCTTT.